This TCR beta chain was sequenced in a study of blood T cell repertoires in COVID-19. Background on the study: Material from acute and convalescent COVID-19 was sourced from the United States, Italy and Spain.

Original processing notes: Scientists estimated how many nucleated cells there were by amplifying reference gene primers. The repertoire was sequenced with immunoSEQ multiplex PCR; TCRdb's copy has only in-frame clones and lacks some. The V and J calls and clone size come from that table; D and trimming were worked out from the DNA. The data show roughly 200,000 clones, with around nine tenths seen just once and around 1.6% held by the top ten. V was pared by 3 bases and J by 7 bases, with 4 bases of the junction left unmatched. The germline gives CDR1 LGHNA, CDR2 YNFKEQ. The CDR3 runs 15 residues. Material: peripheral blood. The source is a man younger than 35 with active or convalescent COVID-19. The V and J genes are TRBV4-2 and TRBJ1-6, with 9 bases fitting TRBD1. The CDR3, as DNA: TGTGCCAGCAGCCAGGAGGGACAGGGAAATTCACCCCTCCACTTT. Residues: CASSQEGQGNSPLHF.